One and the same sample provided the 15 T cell receptor beta chains below, sequenced in a study of spatial heterogeneity in lung cancer. TCRdb reanalysed the 5' RACE reads using MiXCR and keeps one entry per CDR3 protein. The sample shows about 17,000 distinct CDR3 sequences, about a fifth of them seen only once. This sample's time point: sample taken at primary tumor resection. Whole RNA from tumor, nontumor lung or frozen PBMC was sequenced unsorted. Sequenced material: PBMCs, taken at surgery. The source of these receptors is a female donor with early-stage non-small cell lung cancer.

There are many counts of this clonotype. The gene calls are TRBV9 and TRBJ2-3; 9 positions agree with TRBD2. The CDR3 covers 15 residues. The V gene end was trimmed by 3 bases and the J gene end by 6 bases; junction bases not matched to a gene: 8. CDR1 SGDLS and CDR2 YYNGEE come from the germline V gene. CDR3 amino acids: CASSGGGLAYDTQYF. The CDR3 region has the DNA TGTGCCAGCAGCGGCGGGGGACTAGCATACGATACGCAGTATTTT.

The chain is built from TRBV3-1 and TRBJ1-3, with a possible D match to TRBD1 (6 bases). The CDR3 extends over 17 amino acids. Germline V lookup: CDR1 LGHDT, CDR2 YNNKEL (reference sequence). Trimming took 3 bases from V and 4 from J, leaving 19 bases between them. The CDR3 reads CASSHYFRGKAGNTIYF. CDR3 nucleotides: TGTGCCAGCAGCCATTACTTCAGGGGAAAGGCCGGAAACACCATATATTTT.

This clonotype was detected many times. CDR3 sequence: CASSHQTLASTDTQYF. CDR3 bases: TGTGCCAGCAGCCACCAAACTCTAGCGAGCACAGATACGCAGTATTTT. The chain has TRBV5-4 and TRBJ2-3, with D possibly TRBD2 on 6 matching bases. Germline V CDR1 and CDR2: SGHNT, YYREEE (reference sequence). Trimming removed 4 bases from V and 0 bases from J, with 15 bases in between. The CDR3 is made up of 16 amino acids.

This clonotype was counted many times. The V and J genes are TRBV3-1 and TRBJ1-3; 7 bases align to TRBD1. V lost 4 bases to trimming and J lost 4 bases; unmatched junction nucleotides: 4. The CDR3 has 14 residues. Germline CDR1 LGHDT, CDR2 YNNKEL (reference sequence). CDR3 coding DNA: TGTGCCAGCAGCCCCCGGGACAGAGGAAACACCATATATTTT. Protein product: CASSPRDRGNTIYF.

This clonotype has more than one count but fewer than ten. The V gene is TRBV20-1, the J gene TRBJ2-5; 10 bases align to TRBD1. V lost 4 bases to trimming and J lost 5 bases; unmatched junction nucleotides: 13. CDR3 length: 16 residues. The germline CDR1 and CDR2 sequences are DFQATT and SNEGSKA (reference sequence). CDR3 loop: CSATPGTGVNRETQYF. The CDR3 region has the DNA TGCAGTGCTACCCCCGGGACAGGGGTCAACCGGGAGACCCAGTACTTC.

The V call is TRBV7-8, the J call TRBJ2-1; D might be TRBD2 (5 bases). Germline CDR1 SGHVS, CDR2 FQNEAQ. This CDR3 spans 16 amino acids. Trimming pared 5 bases from V and 9 bases from J, leaving 23 bases between. This CDR3 reads CASSPRRAAGVGEQFF. For the CDR3, the DNA is TGTGCCAGCAGCCCCCGTAGAGCGGCAGGAGTCGGTGAGCAGTTCTTC.

This clonotype has a count of ten or more. This rearrangement joins TRBV19 to TRBJ2-6, with D possibly being TRBD1 or TRBD2 (6 bases each). The V gene lost 3 bases and the J gene lost 8 bases, with 17 bases spanning the gap. The CDR3 length is 16 residues. The germline V gene has CDR1 LNHDA and CDR2 SQIVND (reference sequence). The CDR3 nucleotides are TGTGCCAGTAGTATGTTGAGACAGGCGGGGCCCAACGTCCTGACTTTC. Amino acids: CASSMLRQAGPNVLTF.

This clonotype was picked up many times. This rearrangement joins TRBV7-2 to TRBJ1-5; 7 nucleotides match TRBD1. CDR1 and CDR2 from the germline V gene are SGHTA and FQGNSA. V gave up 5 bases and J gave up 2 bases; unmatched junction bases: 3. The length of the CDR3 is 14 residues. CDR3 bases: TGTGCCAGCAGCGACAGGGCTGGCAATCAGCCCCAGCATTTT. Translation: CASSDRAGNQPQHF.

This clonotype was counted ten times or more. The chain uses TRBV11-2 and TRBJ2-1; D gene uncertain. This CDR3 contains 15 residues. Trimming stripped 2 bases from V and 2 bases from J, with 10 bases between. Per germline, CDR1 SGHAT and CDR2 FQNNGV. CDR3 sequence (DNA): TGTGCCAGCAGCTTACATCGAGTAGCCTACAATGAGCAGTTCTTC. This translates into CASSLHRVAYNEQFF.

This clonotype has at least ten counts. The chain joins TRBV7-9 to TRBJ2-3, with TRBD2 matching 10 bases. Germline-derived CDR1 and CDR2 are SEHNR and FQNEAQ (reference sequence). The ends lost 3 bases at V and 4 bases at J; junction bases unmatched: 7. This CDR3 contains 16 residues. The CDR3 DNA reads as TGTGCCAGCAGCTTCCTACTAGCGGGACGGGCAGATACGCAGTATTTT. This gives the protein CASSFLLAGRADTQYF.

There are many counts of this clonotype. The V gene is TRBV12-3 or TRBV12-4, the J gene TRBJ2-1; 11 bases line up with TRBD2. V trimming: 6 bases; J trimming: 6 bases; junction bases outside the gene matches: 4. CDR3 size: 14 residues. The CDR3 DNA sequence: TGTGCCAGCAGGTTACTAGCGGGAGCCAATGAGCAGTTCTTC. Translating gives CASRLLAGANEQFF.

This clonotype occurred many times. The genes are TRBV6-6 and TRBJ1-2, with D possibly matching TRBD1 (6 bases). Deletions cut 5 bases from V and 6 bases from J, with 10 bases between. The CDR3 loop spans 12 amino acids. In germline, CDR1 is MNHNY, CDR2 SVGAGI (reference sequence). The CDR3 region is CASSPNRDGYTF. In DNA, the CDR3 is TGTGCCAGCAGTCCAAACAGGGATGGCTACACCTTC.

By its share, this clonotype is medium-sized (0.01 to 0.1%). V and J are TRBV6-5 and TRBJ2-7; perhaps TRBD1 as D (5 bases). Germline CDR1 is MNHEY and CDR2 is SVGAGI. V was pared by 0 bases and J by 2 bases, with 11 bases between. CDR3 size: 15 residues. CDR3 region: CASSYSPGWTYEQYF. For the CDR3, the DNA is TGTGCCAGCAGTTACTCGCCAGGGTGGACCTACGAGCAGTACTTC.

V is TRBV20-1 and J is TRBJ2-7; D is perhaps TRBD1 (6 bases). V was trimmed by 0 bases and J by 1 base, leaving 13 bases between them. CDR3 size: 15 residues. CDR1 is DFQATT and CDR2 is SNEGSKA in the germline V gene (reference sequence). CDR3 sequence: CSARDFGQTSYEQYF. As DNA, the CDR3 is TGCAGTGCTAGAGATTTCGGACAGACGTCCTACGAGCAGTACTTC.

This clonotype has just a few counts. The genes are TRBV27 and TRBJ2-4; D is unclear. The V end was cut by 5 bases, the J end by 0 bases, with 14 bases between. The CDR3 length is 16 residues. The germline V gene encodes CDR1 MNHEY and CDR2 SMNVEV (reference sequence). The CDR3 nucleotides are TGTGCCAGCAGTCCCAGCCTCACTCTAGCCAAAAACATTCAGTACTTC. Translated: CASSPSLTLAKNIQYF.